One sample yielded the 7 T cell receptor beta chains listed below, sequenced in a study of cytomegalovirus exposure and HLA in healthy donors. Profiled with immunoSEQ multiplex PCR; TCRdb holds only in-frame clones, not every one. Seen here are roughly 70,000 clones, 70% to 90% observed once, and the top ten hold approximately 3%. Sample: PBMCs. The receptors were sampled from a man younger than 45 in good health and CMV-seronegative.

V gene TRBV5-1 combines with J gene TRBJ2-3; 7 bases match TRBD1. CDR3 length equals 14 residues. Per the germline V gene, CDR1 is SGHRS and CDR2 is YFSETQ. Trimming at V came to 3 bases and at J to 1 base, leaving 2 bases not matched to a gene. CDR3 sequence reads: CASSSGQGTDTQYF. In nucleotides, the CDR3 is TGCGCCAGCAGCTCCGGACAGGGCACAGATACGCAGTATTTT.

The V and J genes are TRBV7-2 and TRBJ1-3; D remains ambiguous. This CDR3 contains 14 residues. The V gene's germline CDR1 is SGHTA and CDR2 FQGNSA. V lost 4 bases and J 3 bases, leaving 10 bases between the germline ends. CDR3 DNA sequence: TGTGCCAGCAGCTCATCCCGGGGTGGAAACACCATATATTTT. It translates to CASSSSRGGNTIYF.

The chain has TRBV7-6 and TRBJ2-2, with 7 positions matching TRBD1. CDR3 length: 17 residues. CDR1 SGHVS and CDR2 FNYEAQ come from the germline V gene. The trim removed 2 bases at V and 0 bases at J, leaving 6 bases unmatched. The CDR3 coding sequence is TGTGCCAGCAGCTTAAGGCTCAGGGGGACGAACACCGGGGAGCTGTTTTTT. Translation: CASSLRLRGTNTGELFF. The entire variable domain, with the rest obtained from reference TRBV7-6 and TRBJ2-2, is as follows: GAGVSQSPRYKVTKRGQDVALRCDPISGHVSLYWYRQALGQGPEFLTYFNYEAQQDKSGLPNDRFSAERPEGSISTLTIQRTEQRDSAMYRCASSLRLRGTNTGELFFGEGSRLTVL.

The chain is built from TRBV4-1 and TRBJ2-7; D possibly corresponds to TRBD1 (6 bases). CDR3 length: 18 amino acids. The germline V and J ends were trimmed by 1 base and 3 bases, with 22 bases remaining between them. CDR1 and CDR2 from the germline V gene are MGHRA and YSYEKL. CDR3 nucleotides: TGCGCCAGCAGCCAAGGGGTTCGGATTAGGACAGAGCACTACGAGCAGTACTTC. Translation: CASSQGVRIRTEHYEQYF.

V is TRBV5-1 and J is TRBJ2-1; 12 bases map to TRBD1. V lost 3 bases, J lost 6 bases, and 10 bases stayed unmatched. The CDR3 spans 17 residues. The germline gives CDR1 SGHRS, CDR2 YFSETQ. The CDR3 DNA follows: TGCGCCAGCAGCTGGGGGCCCGGGACAGGGGGCGGCAATGAGCAGTTCTTC. Its translation: CASSWGPGTGGGNEQFF. The whole variable domain, filled in from reference TRBV5-1 and TRBJ2-1, reads KAGVTQTPRYLIKTRGQQVTLSCSPISGHRSVSWYQQTPGQGLQFLFEYFSETQRNKGNFPGRFSGRQFSNSRSEMNVSTLELGDSALYLCASSWGPGTGGGNEQFFGPGTRLTVL.

The chain joins TRBV29-1 to TRBJ2-5, with a weak D call TRBD1 (5 bases). Germline V gene data show CDR1 as SQVTM and CDR2 as ANQGSEA. Trimming took off 4 bases at V and 4 bases at J, with 19 bases between the two ends. The CDR3 loop spans 15 amino acids. The CDR3 is CSVAPHLRAGETQYF. DNA of the CDR3: TGCAGCGTTGCCCCCCATCTCAGGGCTGGAGAGACCCAGTACTTC.

The sample holds a few counts of this clone. The J gene is TRBJ1-2, the V gene TRBV18; 7 bases agree with TRBD1. V lost 4 bases, J lost 5 bases, and 16 bases stayed unmatched. The CDR3 loop spans 17 amino acids. Germline V lookup: CDR1 KGHSH, CDR2 LQKENI. The CDR3 is CASSLTTGYQVGYGYTF. The CDR3 DNA follows: TGTGCCAGCTCACTTACGACAGGGTACCAGGTCGGGTATGGCTACACCTTC.